The 28 T cell receptor beta chains in this list originate from one sample, sequenced in a study of spatial heterogeneity in lung cancer. Stated time point: blood at routine non-recurrence follow-up after resection. MiXCR, applied by TCRdb to the 5' RACE reads, yields one record per CDR3 protein. The table shows about 94,000 distinct CDR3 sequences, with approximately 19% occurring only once. The input for sequencing was PBMCs, taken at follow-up. These receptors came from a male donor with early-stage non-small cell lung cancer.

This chain links TRBV5-1 with TRBJ1-4, with 8 bases that match TRBD1. In germline, CDR1 is SGHRS, CDR2 YFSETQ. The trim removed 1 base at V and 6 bases at J, leaving 2 bases unmatched. The CDR3 is 14 amino acids. CDR3 bases: TGCGCCAGCAGCTTGTCAGGGGGCGATGAAAAACTGTTTTTT. Translated, it gives CASSLSGGDEKLFF.

The rearrangement joins TRBV9 to TRBJ2-1; 9 positions match TRBD2. V lost 3 bases to trimming and J lost 6 bases; unmatched junction nucleotides: 10. The CDR3 is 16 amino acids. Germline V gene sequence: CDR1 SGDLS, CDR2 YYNGEE. CDR3 sequence (DNA): TGTGCCAGCAGCGCTCCCATACGACTAGCGGCCAATGAGCAGTTCTTC. This translates into CASSAPIRLAANEQFF.

This clonotype has more than one count but fewer than ten. The rearrangement joins TRBV7-2 to TRBJ2-5, with a possible D match to TRBD2 (6 bases). The CDR3 spans 15 residues. Germline V gene sequence: CDR1 SGHTA, CDR2 FQGNSA. Trimming removed 2 bases from V and 1 base from J, with 11 bases in between. The CDR3 DNA follows: TGTGCCAGCAGCTTAACGCGCGGGACCCAAGAGACCCAGTACTTC. It encodes CASSLTRGTQETQYF.

This chain links TRBV7-2 with TRBJ1-6; D is unclear. The CDR3 consists of 15 residues. Germline lookup yields CDR1 SGHTA and CDR2 FQGNSA. Trimming cost V 5 bases and J 3 bases, with 11 bases left between them. The CDR3 nucleotides are TGTGCCAGCAGCCCGACGCCGTTCTATAATTCACCCCTCCACTTT. It is translated as CASSPTPFYNSPLHF.

The CDR3: CASSLYTSGGAPEQFF. The CDR3, as DNA: TGTGCCAGCAGCTTGTACACTAGCGGGGGGGCCCCTGAGCAGTTCTTC. The rearrangement joins TRBV5-6 to TRBJ2-1; 13 bases align to TRBD2. With 1 base clipped from V and 9 bases from J, the junction kept 7 bases outside the gene matches. Germline V lookup: CDR1 SGHDT, CDR2 YYEEEE. This CDR3 comprises 16 residues.

The chain uses TRBV7-8 and TRBJ2-3; D is possibly TRBD1 or TRBD2 (6 bases each). Germline V lookup: CDR1 SGHVS, CDR2 FQNEAQ. V shed 4 bases and J shed 3 bases, with 17 bases lying between them. This CDR3 contains 16 residues. CDR3 DNA sequence: TGTGCCAGCAGCTGGGAAACGGGGGCCGTAACAGATACGCAGTATTTT. Encoded protein: CASSWETGAVTDTQYF.

This clonotype turned up a few times. The chain combines TRBV2 with TRBJ1-6; TRBD1 aligns across 8 bases. This CDR3 spans 15 amino acids. Germline loops: CDR1 SNHLY, CDR2 FYNNEI. Germline trimming cut 3 bases from V and 7 bases from J; bases unmatched to any gene: 5. The CDR3 here is CASSEETGANSPLHF. The CDR3 DNA follows: TGTGCCAGCAGTGAGGAGACAGGGGCCAATTCACCCCTCCACTTT.

This clonotype was detected a few times. J is TRBJ1-5 and V is TRBV9; TRBD1 is a possible D gene (5 bases). This CDR3 is built from 15 residues. Germline V lookup: CDR1 SGDLS, CDR2 YYNGEE. With 0 bases removed from V and 0 bases from J, the gap between germline ends came to 7 bases. CDR3 DNA: TGTGCCAGCAGCGTAGGACAGAATAGCAATCAGCCCCAGCATTTT. It encodes CASSVGQNSNQPQHF.

The chain has TRBV6-5 and TRBJ2-7; D unclear. CDR1 and CDR2 from the germline V gene are MNHEY and SVGAGI. The germline V and J ends were trimmed by 0 bases and 1 base, with 10 bases remaining between them. This CDR3 has 15 amino acids. The CDR3 DNA follows: TGTGCCAGCAGTTACTCGCGCATACCGTCCTACGAGCAGTACTTC. This translates into CASSYSRIPSYEQYF.

To note about this clonotype: A clone one base away is much larger, so this may be a read error. This chain links TRBV7-2 with TRBJ2-1, with D tentatively TRBD1 (7 bases). CDR1 is SGHTA and CDR2 is FQGNSA in the germline V gene. V lost 8 bases to trimming and J lost 3 bases, with 20 bases between them. The CDR3 extends over 16 amino acids. The CDR3 DNA is TGTGCCAGCGGAAATGGCGGGACAGAGAGCTACAATGAGCAGTTCTTC. Encoded protein: CASGNGGTESYNEQFF.

A few counts support this clonotype. V and J are TRBV12-5 and TRBJ1-5; D ambiguous. The length of the CDR3 is 13 residues. V lost 5 bases and J lost 5, with 10 bases in between. Looked up from germline, CDR1 is LGHNT and CDR2 is FRNRAP. The CDR3 here is CASGTERYQPQHF. For the CDR3, the DNA is TGTGCTAGTGGTACCGAGAGGTATCAGCCCCAGCATTTT.

This clonotype turned up a few times. The chain combines TRBV5-4 with TRBJ1-1; perhaps TRBD1 as D (6 bases). The CDR3 is 14 residues long. CDR1 is SGHNT, CDR2 YYREEE, per germline (reference sequence). V gave up 4 bases and J gave up 1 base, with 11 bases separating them. The CDR3 loop is CASSPGQWNTEAFF. CDR3 coding DNA: TGTGCCAGCAGCCCCGGACAGTGGAACACTGAAGCTTTCTTT.

The genes are TRBV20-1 and TRBJ1-5, with no clear D. The CDR3 covers 12 residues. Between the trimmed V and J ends, which lost 7 bases and 7 bases, there was a span of 14 bases. From germline, CDR1 is DFQATT and CDR2 SNEGSKA (reference sequence). The CDR3 sequence: CSGTEGGQPQHF. CDR3 coding DNA: TGCAGTGGTACAGAGGGCGGACAGCCCCAGCATTTT.

V and J are TRBV6-5 and TRBJ2-1; 8 bases are a match to TRBD1. After removal of 7 bases from V and 4 bases from J, the junction contained 9 bases not matched to a gene. Germline CDR1 and CDR2: MNHEY and SVGAGI. The CDR3 is made up of 15 amino acids. CDR3 residues: CASNVQGASYNEQFF. CDR3 coding DNA: TGTGCCAGCAATGTCCAGGGGGCGAGTTACAATGAGCAGTTCTTC.

The sample holds a few counts of this clonotype. The genes are TRBV12-5 and TRBJ1-6; D is unclear. The V end lost 3 bases, the J end lost 7 bases, and 1 base lay between the germline ends. The CDR3 has 11 amino acids. CDR1 LGHNT and CDR2 FRNRAP come from the germline V gene. The CDR3 reads CASGFNSPLHF. In nucleotides, the CDR3 is TGTGCTAGTGGTTTCAATTCACCCCTCCACTTT.

This clonotype is medium-sized (0.01 to 0.1%) within its sample. This chain uses TRBV20-1 with TRBJ2-1; 8 nucleotides line up with TRBD1. The germline CDR1 and CDR2 sequences are DFQATT and SNEGSKA (reference sequence). This CDR3 has 13 residues. The V gene end was trimmed by 6 bases and the J gene end by 10 bases; junction bases not matched to a gene: 11. The CDR3 loop is CSAFRGRSGEQFF. DNA of the CDR3: TGCAGTGCCTTCAGGGGGCGCAGTGGCGAGCAGTTCTTC.

This chain uses TRBV20-1 with TRBJ1-6; no clear D. This CDR3 is built from 15 residues. Germline CDR1 is DFQATT and CDR2 is SNEGSKA (reference sequence). V gave up 1 base and J gave up 7 bases, with 14 bases separating them. Written as DNA, the CDR3 is TGCAGTGCTAGAGCCCTTGGGCAGAGGAATTCACCCCTCCACTTT. This sequence encodes CSARALGQRNSPLHF.

This clonotype occurred a few times. CDR3 protein: CSALYLDRLYNEQFF. CDR3 DNA: TGCAGTGCTCTATATTTGGACAGGCTATACAATGAGCAGTTCTTC. The V gene is TRBV20-1, the J gene TRBJ2-1; TRBD1 agrees at 7 bases. This CDR3 has 15 residues. V lost 5 bases and J lost 4; bases outside the gene matches: 11. In germline, CDR1 is DFQATT, CDR2 SNEGSKA (reference sequence).

The table lists this clonotype with a few counts. The chain uses TRBV6-5 and TRBJ1-1, with D uncertain. Germline V lookup: CDR1 MNHEY, CDR2 SVGAGI. The CDR3 sequence is 13 residues long. V lost 6 bases, J lost 7 bases, and 15 bases lay in between. CDR3 loop: CASRLGSLNEAFF. CDR3 sequence (DNA): TGTGCCAGCAGGTTGGGGAGTTTGAATGAAGCTTTCTTT.

This clonotype was detected many times. V and J are TRBV6-1 and TRBJ2-1, with D unclear. Trimming pared 8 bases from V and 4 bases from J, leaving 6 bases between. The CDR3 covers 11 residues. Germline V CDR1 and CDR2: MNHNS, SASEGT. The CDR3 DNA is TGTGCCAGCGGTCCGTACAATGAGCAGTTCTTC. It codes for CASGPYNEQFF.

This clonotype turned up a few times. This chain joins TRBV24-1 and TRBJ2-2, with 7 bases identical to TRBD1. CDR1 is KGHDR, CDR2 SFDVKD, per germline. The CDR3 has 15 residues. After removal of 8 bases from V and 1 base from J, the junction contained 6 bases not matched to a gene. In DNA form, the CDR3 reads TGTGCCACCATCGTCGGGACAGAGAACACCGGGGAGCTGTTTTTT. Translated, it gives CATIVGTENTGELFF.

Details on this clonotype: One end of the junction is discordant with germline, which a read error may explain. The chain links TRBV29-1 to TRBJ2-3; 7 nucleotides line up with TRBD1. The CDR3 totals 14 residues. Per germline, CDR1 SQVTM and CDR2 ANQGSEA. CDR3 in amino acids: CGVSQGGVPDTQYF. For the CDR3, the DNA is TGCGGCGTTTCACAAGGGGGCGTCCCAGATACGCAGTATTTT.

This clonotype occurred a few times. The genes are TRBV7-6 and TRBJ2-2; a possible D gene is TRBD1 (6 bases). CDR1 is SGHVS and CDR2 is FNYEAQ in the germline V gene. Trimming pared 4 bases from V and 8 bases from J, leaving 14 bases between. The CDR3 has 14 amino acids. The CDR3 DNA reads as TGTGCCAGCAGCTCTACAGGGATGGCGGGGGAGCTGTTTTTT. Protein: CASSSTGMAGELFF.

This clonotype was picked up many times. V usage is TRBV27 and J usage is TRBJ1-6, with TRBD1 identical over 7 bases. The V gene end was trimmed by 2 bases and the J gene end by 6 bases; junction bases not matched to a gene: 7. The CDR3 has 16 residues. Per germline, CDR1 MNHEY and CDR2 SMNVEV (reference sequence). The CDR3 here is CASSLERGRRNSPLHF. In nucleotides, the CDR3 is TGTGCCAGCAGTTTAGAAAGGGGGCGTCGTAATTCACCCCTCCACTTT.

By sample fraction, this clonotype is medium-sized. The rearrangement links TRBV7-8 to TRBJ2-7, with D uncertain. Germline V gene sequence: CDR1 SGHVS, CDR2 FQNEAQ. V lost 5 bases to trimming and J lost 1 base, with 12 bases between them. The CDR3 length is 14 residues. CDR3: CASSPGSASYEQYF. The CDR3 nucleotides read TGTGCCAGCAGCCCCGGCTCGGCTTCCTACGAGCAGTACTTC. The variable domain in full, with the rest retrieved from reference TRBV7-8 and TRBJ2-7, is GAGVSQSPRYKVAKRGQDVALRCDPISGHVSLFWYQQALGQGPEFLTYFQNEAQLDKSGLPSDRFFAERPEGSVSTLKIQRTQQEDSAVYLCASSPGSASYEQYFGPGTRLTVT.

This clonotype turned up a few times. This chain connects TRBV14 to TRBJ2-7; the D gene is possibly TRBD2 (5 bases). Germline assignment: CDR1 SGHDN and CDR2 FVKESK. The CDR3 runs 19 residues. V was trimmed by 4 bases and J by 3 bases, leaving 28 bases between them. CDR3 residues: CASSRPFVGRGWYGYEQYV. CDR3 sequence (DNA): TGTGCCAGCAGCCGCCCTTTTGTAGGGAGAGGCTGGTATGGCTACGAGCAGTACGTC.

The chain links TRBV3-1 to TRBJ1-5, with 9 bases identical to TRBD1. V trimming: 2 bases; J trimming: 3 bases; junction bases outside the gene matches: 5. The CDR3 has 16 residues. Germline loops: CDR1 LGHDT, CDR2 YNNKEL (reference sequence). CDR3 sequence: CASSQSGTGFNQPQHF. The CDR3, as DNA: TGTGCCAGCAGCCAATCCGGGACAGGGTTCAATCAGCCCCAGCATTTT.

The J gene is TRBJ2-3, the V gene TRBV20-1; 8 nucleotides agree with TRBD2. Trimming took 3 bases from V and 0 from J; bases not matched to a gene: 5. The germline V gene has CDR1 DFQATT and CDR2 SNEGSKA (reference sequence). The CDR3 has 15 residues. CDR3 in amino acids: CSASRPSGSTDTQYF. CDR3 nucleotides: TGCAGTGCTAGTAGGCCTAGCGGGAGCACAGATACGCAGTATTTT.